The clone carrying this T cell receptor (beta chain) was detected only once. Its antigen is unknown. The data derive from a study of blood T cells in healthy people across ages. A sample-barcoded 5' primer and a J-beta primer mix were used in a second PCR of roughly 7 to 11 cycles. Each cDNA was tagged by a template-switch adaptor containing 12 random nucleotides. TCRdb independently ran MiXCR on the 5' RACE reads; one entry per CDR3 protein. Of just over 1 million distinct CDR3 sequences listed, 45% are singletons. This CDR3 is built from 15 residues. V gave up 10 bases and J gave up 5 bases; unmatched junction bases: 10. The V gene's germline CDR1 is KGHDR and CDR2 SFDVKD. The study, taken as a whole, reports: Greater diversity and more naive CD4+ cells were seen in long-lived donors than in aged donors. Roughly linear declines in TCR beta diversity per million T cells occurred with age.

This clonotype was sampled from a woman aged 60-70 years in good health. J is TRBJ2-1 and V is TRBV24-1, with 10 bases fitting TRBD2. The sequencing sample was made of blood. The CDR3 here is CATSKAGGENNEQFF. The CDR3 nucleotides are TGTGCCACTTCGAAAGCGGGAGGGGAGAACAATGAGCAGTTCTTC.